A single sample is the source of the 5 T cell receptor beta chains below, sequenced in a study of T cell responses to AZD1222 COVID-19 vaccine. Method: immunoSEQ multiplex PCR; TCRdb's copy keeps in-frame clones and lacks some. The table lists 120,000 or so clones, about 92% of them singletons. The source material was peripheral blood, sampled on day 0 of AZD1222 vaccination. The receptors were gathered from an adult in good health.

The chain couples TRBV3-1 (or the pseudogene TRBV3-2) to TRBJ1-2; the match to TRBD1 covers 7 bases. The CDR3 length is 15 residues. Germline values: CDR1 LGHDT, CDR2 YNNKEL (reference sequence). Losses at the gene ends were 1 base for V and 2 bases for J; bases not matched to a gene: 4. The CDR3 DNA reads as TGTGCCAGCAGCCAAGCCCCGGGACAGAACTATGGCTACACCTTC. Protein: CASSQAPGQNYGYTF.

The CDR3 region has the DNA TGCGCCAGCAGCTTGGCGGAGACCACAGATACGCAGTATTTT. Encoded protein: CASSLAETTDTQYF. The chain employs TRBV5-1 and TRBJ2-3; D unclear. Trimming pared 0 bases from V and 2 bases from J, leaving 7 bases between. The CDR3 consists of 14 residues. From germline, CDR1 is SGHRS and CDR2 YFSETQ.

The chain is built from TRBV12-3 or TRBV12-4 and TRBJ1-1, with D maybe TRBD1 (5 bases). This CDR3 is built from 13 residues. V dropped 4 bases and J dropped 1 base, with 7 bases sitting between them. CDR3 residues: CASSYDRNTEAFF. As DNA, the CDR3 is TGTGCCAGCAGTTACGACAGGAACACTGAAGCTTTCTTT.

Concerning this clone itself: Relative to the germline gene, one junction end is altered; a read error may explain this. The chain uses TRBV5-8 and TRBJ2-7; the match to TRBD2 covers 7 bases. CDR3 length equals 14 residues. Germline assignment: CDR1 SGHTS and CDR2 YDEGEE. The CDR3 sequence is CASRLGGGASEQYF. The CDR3 DNA reads as TGTGCCAGCAGGTTGGGGGGGGGAGCGTCCGAGCAGTACTTC.

A single count supports this clone. V and J are TRBV19 and TRBJ2-1, with 9 nucleotides matching TRBD2. There are 16 residues in the CDR3. V was clipped by 7 bases and J by 6 bases; unmatched bases: 13. Germline V CDR1 and CDR2: LNHDA, SQIVND (reference sequence). The CDR3 sequence: CASKDLAGATPNEQFF. CDR3 nucleotide sequence: TGTGCCAGTAAGGACTTAGCGGGAGCAACTCCCAATGAGCAGTTCTTC. The entire variable domain, with the rest obtained from reference TRBV19 and TRBJ2-1, is as follows: DGGITQSPKYLFRKEGQNVTLSCEQNLNHDAMYWYRQDPGQGLRLIYYSQIVNDFQKGDIAEGYSVSREKKESFPLTVTSAQKNPTAFYLCASKDLAGATPNEQFFGPGTRLTVL.